The clone carrying this T cell receptor beta chain has just a few counts. The CDR3 runs to 15 residues. Germline lookup yields CDR1 SGHTA and CDR2 FQGNSA. Trimming removed 3 bases at V and 2 bases at J, with 13 bases between. This specimen comes from a study of blood T cell repertoires in COVID-19. Turning to the study itself: Acute and convalescent COVID-19 specimens originated in the United States, Italy and Spain. In each case, the material was cDNA or gDNA derived from T cells, B-cell-depleted T cells, or PBMCs.

Original data processing: Estimated nucleated cell counts came from reference gene primer amplification. The protocol was immunoSEQ multiplex PCR, while the TCRdb copy is restricted to in-frame clones and leaves out a portion. That table furnishes V, J and clone size, whereas the DNA furnished D and trimming. Here the sample spans 200,000 to 250,000 clones, 70% to 90% being singletons. The sample taken for sequencing was peripheral blood. This receptor was identified in a man aged 40-50 years with acute or convalescent COVID-19. The chain has TRBV7-2 and TRBJ1-2; D possibly corresponds to TRBD1 (6 bases). The DNA of the CDR3 is TGTGCCAGCAGCTTCAAGACAGGAGAGAACTATGGCTACACCTTC. Residues: CASSFKTGENYGYTF.